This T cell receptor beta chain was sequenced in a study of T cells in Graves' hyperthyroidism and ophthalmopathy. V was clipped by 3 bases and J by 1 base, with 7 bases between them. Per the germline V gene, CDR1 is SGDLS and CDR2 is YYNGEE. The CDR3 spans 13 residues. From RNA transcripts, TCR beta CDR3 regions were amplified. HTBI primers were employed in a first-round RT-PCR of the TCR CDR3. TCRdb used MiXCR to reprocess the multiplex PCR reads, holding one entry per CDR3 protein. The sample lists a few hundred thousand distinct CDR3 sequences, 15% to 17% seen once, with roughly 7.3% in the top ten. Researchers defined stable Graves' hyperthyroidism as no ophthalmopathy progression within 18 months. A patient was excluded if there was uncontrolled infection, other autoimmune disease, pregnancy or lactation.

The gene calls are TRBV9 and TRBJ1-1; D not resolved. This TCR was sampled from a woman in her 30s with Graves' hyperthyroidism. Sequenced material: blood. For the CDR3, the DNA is TGTGCCAGCAGCGGTAAGGAGAACACTGAAGCTTTCTTT. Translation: CASSGKENTEAFF.